These 28 T cell receptor beta chains originate from one sample sequenced in a study of T-cell memory formation after mild COVID-19. MiXCR, applied by TCRdb to the 5' RACE reads, yields one record per CDR3 protein. Of 390,000 or so distinct CDR3 sequences in the sample, approximately 16% were seen once. Sequences were obtained from PBMCs or a T cell subset sorted from them (not recorded which). The receptors here all came from a man between 18 and 29 years old who had mild COVID-19 (a few samples of this study predate the infection). Cell type and time point are not known.

This clonotype was seen only a few times. This chain links TRBV6-5 with TRBJ2-5, with no clear D. Trimming shortened V by 5 bases and J by 5 bases, and 15 bases separated the two germline ends. Germline CDR1 and CDR2: MNHEY and SVGAGI. CDR3 length: 14 amino acids. CDR3 DNA sequence: TGTGCCAGCAGTCGGACCCGGTTGGGGGAGACCCAGTACTTC. As protein: CASSRTRLGETQYF.

This clonotype was counted only a few times. The gene calls are TRBV4-1 and TRBJ1-6, with unresolved D. Germline CDR1 and CDR2: MGHRA and YSYEKL. The CDR3 is 16 residues long. Trimming stripped 3 bases from V and 6 bases from J, with 15 bases between. CDR3 sequence reads: CASSHGRTMINSPLHF. In DNA form, the CDR3 reads TGCGCCAGCAGCCACGGACGGACGATGATTAATTCACCCCTCCACTTT.

V and J are TRBV24-1 and TRBJ2-2; 11 positions agree with TRBD1. The germline V gene encodes CDR1 KGHDR and CDR2 SFDVKD. The V and J ends lost 5 bases and 8 bases, in that order; junction bases with no gene match: 9. There are 16 residues in the CDR3. CDR3 protein: CATSAPGQGAGGELFF. The CDR3 DNA reads TGTGCCACCAGTGCCCCCGGACAGGGGGCCGGGGGGGAGCTGTTTTTT.

This clonotype was observed at least ten times. The rearrangement uses TRBV20-1 and TRBJ1-2, with 7 bases matching TRBD1. The CDR3 is 15 amino acids. V trimming: 0 bases; J trimming: 2 bases; junction bases outside the gene matches: 6. Germline V gene sequence: CDR1 DFQATT, CDR2 SNEGSKA (reference sequence). The CDR3 nucleotides are TGCAGTGCTAGAGATTCGGCCAGGGGGAACTATGGCTACACCTTC. Translation gives CSARDSARGNYGYTF.

The chain carries TRBV7-9 and TRBJ1-5; a weak D match, TRBD1 (6 bases). The CDR3 has 17 residues. Germline V lookup: CDR1 SEHNR, CDR2 FQNEAQ (reference sequence). V lost 1 base to trimming and J lost 1 base, with 14 bases between them. CDR3 residues: CASSLDRAGVSNQPQHF. The CDR3 DNA follows: TGTGCCAGCAGCTTAGACCGGGCAGGGGTGAGCAATCAGCCCCAGCATTTT.

The chain has TRBV7-3 and TRBJ2-5; tentatively, D is TRBD1 (6 bases). The V gene's germline CDR1 is SGHTA and CDR2 FQGTGA. The CDR3 length is 15 residues. V lost 6 bases and J lost 4, with 18 bases in between. The CDR3 protein is CASRVTGHPRETQYF. The CDR3 DNA follows: TGTGCCAGCAGGGTAACGGGACACCCACGAGAGACCCAGTACTTC. The full variable domain, completed using reference TRBV7-3 and TRBJ2-5, is GAGVSQTPSNKVTEKGKYVELRCDPISGHTALYWYRQSLGQGPEFLIYFQGTGAADDSGLPNDRFFAVRPEGSVSTLKIQRTERGDSAVYLCASRVTGHPRETQYFGPGTRLLVL.

This clonotype was counted at least ten times. This chain links TRBV7-2 with TRBJ1-1; a weak D match, TRBD1 (6 bases). Germline loops: CDR1 SGHTA, CDR2 FQGNSA. CDR3 size: 13 residues. Trimming pared 5 bases from V and 4 bases from J, leaving 11 bases between. The CDR3 protein is CASSGTGATEAFF. CDR3 nucleotide sequence: TGTGCCAGCAGCGGAACGGGGGCCACTGAAGCTTTCTTT.

The sample holds many counts of this clonotype. The chain's CDR3 is CASSLAGRRIYNEQFF. The CDR3 nucleotides read TGCGCCAGCAGCTTGGCGGGCAGGAGGATCTACAATGAGCAGTTCTTC. This sequence joins TRBV5-1 and TRBJ2-1, with a tentative D call TRBD2 (5 bases). V was shortened by 0 bases and J by 3 bases, with 13 bases between the two germline ends. The germline gives CDR1 SGHRS, CDR2 YFSETQ. This CDR3 is built from 16 residues.

This chain connects TRBV9 to TRBJ2-7; the match to TRBD2 covers 8 bases. In germline, CDR1 is SGDLS, CDR2 YYNGEE. The CDR3 spans 16 residues. V gave up 2 bases and J gave up 5 bases; unmatched junction bases: 12. In nucleotides, the CDR3 is TGTGCCAGCAGCGTTGGCGGGGGGCACCCCAAGGACGAGCAGTACTTC. Translating gives CASSVGGGHPKDEQYF.

This chain links TRBV24-1 with TRBJ2-3, with 9 bases matching TRBD1. The ends lost 3 bases at V and 4 bases at J; junction bases unmatched: 4. CDR1 KGHDR and CDR2 SFDVKD come from the germline V gene. This CDR3 contains 15 residues. CDR3 region: CATSDPGQGPDTQYF. CDR3 nucleotide sequence: TGTGCCACCAGTGATCCGGGACAGGGACCAGATACGCAGTATTTT.

This clonotype was counted between two and nine times. This chain uses TRBV7-6 with TRBJ2-1; D is unresolved. V was pared by 1 base and J by 3 bases, with 10 bases between. The V gene's germline CDR1 is SGHVS and CDR2 FNYEAQ. The CDR3 is made up of 15 amino acids. This CDR3 reads CASSLEVGFYNEQFF. Written as DNA, the CDR3 is TGTGCCAGCAGCTTAGAGGTGGGGTTCTACAATGAGCAGTTCTTC. Supplemented by reference TRBV7-6 and TRBJ2-1, the full variable domain reads GAGVSQSPRYKVTKRGQDVALRCDPISGHVSLYWYRQALGQGPEFLTYFNYEAQQDKSGLPNDRFSAERPEGSISTLTIQRTEQRDSAMYRCASSLEVGFYNEQFFGPGTRLTVL.

This clonotype was seen ten or more times. This chain links TRBV29-1 with TRBJ1-1; 7 bases align to TRBD1. Germline V gives CDR1 SQVTM, CDR2 ANQGSEA. The CDR3 totals 10 residues. J was trimmed by 11 bases and V by 4 bases; bases with no gene match: 4. DNA of the CDR3: TGCAGCGTTGGGGACAGTCCCGCTTTCTTT. Translation gives CSVGDSPAFF.

This rearrangement joins TRBV9 to TRBJ2-2; a possible D gene is TRBD1 (5 bases). The V and J ends lost 3 bases and 6 bases respectively, with 12 bases between them. Germline CDR1 and CDR2: SGDLS and YYNGEE. This CDR3 has 14 residues. In DNA, the CDR3 is TGTGCCAGCAGCGGTCAGGGAAGCTCCGGGGAGCTGTTTTTT. It is translated as CASSGQGSSGELFF.

Many counts were recorded for this clonotype. The V and J genes are TRBV20-1 and TRBJ2-3; 7 bases map to TRBD2. The CDR3 has 14 amino acids. The germline V gene encodes CDR1 DFQATT and CDR2 SNEGSKA (reference sequence). Losses at the gene ends were 2 bases for V and 5 bases for J; bases not matched to a gene: 7. This chain's CDR3 is CSARPAGSRDTQYF. CDR3 DNA sequence: TGCAGTGCTAGACCAGCGGGGTCGAGAGATACGCAGTATTTT.

This clonotype has a handful of counts. The chain couples TRBV3-1 to TRBJ2-2; 8 bases match TRBD2. CDR3 size: 15 residues. The junction had 4 bases not matched to a gene; V was cut back by 1 base and J by 6 bases. CDR1 and CDR2 (germline): LGHDT, YNNKEL (reference sequence). Here the CDR3 reads CASSQGPGGAGELFF. CDR3 nucleotide sequence: TGTGCCAGCAGCCAAGGACCGGGGGGGGCCGGGGAGCTGTTTTTT.

The chain is built from TRBV12-3 or TRBV12-4 and TRBJ1-5; D is perhaps TRBD1 (5 bases). There are 13 residues in the CDR3. The V end lost 7 bases, the J end lost 2 bases, and 9 bases lay between the germline ends. CDR3 DNA: TGTGCCAGCAAGGAACAGGGCAATCAGCCCCAGCATTTT. Protein: CASKEQGNQPQHF.

In its sample, this clonotype was seen a few times. The chain is built from TRBV6-5 and TRBJ1-1, with D possibly matching TRBD1 (5 bases). CDR1 and CDR2 from the germline V gene are MNHEY and SVGAGI. The CDR3 loop spans 14 amino acids. Trimming cost V 6 bases and J 7 bases, with 18 bases left between them. The CDR3 sequence is CASSWDPDEFEAFF. CDR3 nucleotide sequence: TGTGCCAGCAGCTGGGACCCGGACGAATTTGAAGCTTTCTTT.

The sample holds a few counts of this clonotype. This chain links TRBV7-2 with TRBJ2-2; 7 nucleotides align to TRBD1. This CDR3 is built from 14 residues. V lost 5 bases and J lost 5; bases outside the gene matches: 5. Germline CDR1 is SGHTA and CDR2 is FQGNSA. The CDR3 coding sequence is TGTGCCAGCAGCATAGGGGGCTCAACCGGGGAGCTGTTTTTT. It translates to CASSIGGSTGELFF.

This clonotype came up a few times. The V and J genes are TRBV12-3 or TRBV12-4 and TRBJ2-7; D call uncertain. The CDR3 runs 12 residues. The V end lost 6 bases, the J end lost 12 bases, and 18 bases lay between the germline ends. This CDR3 is CASRTTPRRWYF. The DNA of the CDR3 is TGTGCCAGCAGGACGACTCCTCGCCGGTGGTACTTC.

The chain carries TRBV5-1 and TRBJ1-2; D is undetermined. Germline-derived CDR1 and CDR2 are SGHRS and YFSETQ. V was trimmed by 4 bases and J by 8 bases, leaving 12 bases between them. This CDR3 is built from 12 residues. Here the CDR3 DNA reads TGCGCCAGCAGCCCAACCTCGGGGGGCTACACCTTC. Protein: CASSPTSGGYTF.

The chain recombines TRBV29-1 with TRBJ2-5; TRBD1 agrees at 8 bases. CDR1 SQVTM and CDR2 ANQGSEA come from the germline V gene. The CDR3 is 13 residues long. V trimming: 4 bases; J trimming: 5 bases; junction bases outside the gene matches: 6. CDR3 sequence reads: CSVATGAVETQYF. Here the CDR3 DNA reads TGCAGCGTTGCGACAGGGGCGGTGGAGACCCAGTACTTC.

The V gene is TRBV6-6, the J gene TRBJ2-2; unclear D gene. Trimming took 8 bases from V and 6 from J, leaving 13 bases between them. The CDR3 totals 13 residues. CDR1 and CDR2 (germline): MNHNY, SVGAGI (reference sequence). The CDR3 DNA reads as TGTGCCAGCGGTAGGGTTGTGTCCGGGGAGCTGTTTTTT. Protein sequence: CASGRVVSGELFF.

The chain links TRBV11-2 to TRBJ1-3, with no clear D. V was clipped by 5 bases and J by 5 bases, with 7 bases between them. This CDR3 spans 12 amino acids. Germline CDR1 reads SGHAT; CDR2 reads FQNNGV. The CDR3 is CASSPDRNTIYF. The CDR3 DNA is TGTGCCAGCAGCCCCGACCGAAACACCATATATTTT.

In regard to this clonotype: Germline and junction disagree at one end, which may indicate a read error. This chain uses TRBV7-9 with TRBJ2-2; the D gene could be TRBD1 or TRBD2 (6 bases each). The CDR3 has 17 amino acids. Germline V CDR1 and CDR2: SEHNR, FQNEAQ (reference sequence). The chain's CDR3 is CVSSRDKGGGGTGELFF. The CDR3 nucleotides are TGTGTCAGCAGCCGTGACAAGGGGGGCGGAGGAACCGGGGAGCTGTTTTTT.

The rearrangement uses TRBV13 and TRBJ2-5; 11 bases agree with TRBD2. V lost 2 bases, J lost 5 bases, and 10 bases stayed unmatched. CDR1 and CDR2 from the germline V gene are PRHDT and FYEKMQ (reference sequence). The length of the CDR3 is 17 residues. Here the CDR3 DNA reads TGTGCCAGCAGCTTACTCCTAGCGGGGGGTTCCGGGGAGACCCAGTACTTC. The encoded protein is CASSLLLAGGSGETQYF.

This chain links TRBV6-5 with TRBJ1-1; D remains unclear. CDR1 is MNHEY and CDR2 is SVGAGI in the germline V gene. Trimming removed 4 bases at V and 8 bases at J, with 17 bases between. The CDR3 length is 14 residues. CDR3 region: CASSWSAPAVEAFF. The CDR3 DNA reads as TGTGCCAGCAGTTGGTCAGCACCTGCCGTGGAAGCTTTCTTT.

Only a few counts were recorded for this clonotype. CDR3 in amino acids: CASSQDLGDGGEEETQYF. DNA of the CDR3: TGCGCCAGCAGCCAAGACCTTGGGGACGGTGGGGAAGAAGAGACCCAGTACTTC. The chain has TRBV4-3 and TRBJ2-5, with D perhaps assigned TRBD1 or TRBD2 (5 bases each). CDR1 is LGHNA and CDR2 is YSLEER in the germline V gene. With 0 bases removed from V and 3 bases from J, the gap between germline ends came to 20 bases. The CDR3 runs to 18 residues.

This rearrangement joins TRBV13 to TRBJ2-1; either TRBD1 or TRBD2 may supply D (7 bases each). CDR1 PRHDT and CDR2 FYEKMQ come from the germline V gene (reference sequence). Trimming removed 8 bases at V and 7 bases at J, with 12 bases between. The CDR3 extends over 12 amino acids. This CDR3 is CASQGGANEQFF. CDR3 in DNA: TGTGCCAGCCAGGGGGGGGCGAATGAGCAGTTCTTC.